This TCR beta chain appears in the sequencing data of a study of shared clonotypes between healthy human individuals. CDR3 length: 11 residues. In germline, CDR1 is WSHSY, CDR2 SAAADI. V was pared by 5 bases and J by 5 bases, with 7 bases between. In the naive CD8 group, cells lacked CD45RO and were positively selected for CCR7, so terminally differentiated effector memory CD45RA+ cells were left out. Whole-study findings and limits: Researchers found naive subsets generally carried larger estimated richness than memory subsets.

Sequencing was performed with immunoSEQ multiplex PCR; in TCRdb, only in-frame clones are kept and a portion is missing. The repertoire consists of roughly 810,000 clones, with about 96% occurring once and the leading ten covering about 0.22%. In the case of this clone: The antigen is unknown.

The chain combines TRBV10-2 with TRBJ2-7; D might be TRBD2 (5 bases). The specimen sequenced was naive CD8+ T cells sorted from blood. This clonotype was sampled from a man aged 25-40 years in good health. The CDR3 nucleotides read TGCGCCAGCAGTATCGGGGACGAGCAGTACTTC. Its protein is CASSIGDEQYF.